The source of this T cell receptor beta chain is a study of radiation and T cells in renal cell carcinoma. This clone occurred a few times. Its target is not known. Time point meaning: blood 4 weeks post-SBRT, at nephrectomy. Described treatment: 15 Gy SBRT to primary tumor, nephrectomy 4 weeks later. Points from the study as a whole: No pretreatment tumor biopsies were available for baseline clonotypes. Top tumor clonotypes rose in blood 2 weeks post-radiation, then contracted.

The assay was immunoSEQ multiplex PCR, and TCRdb's table has in-frame clones only and misses some. Among some 43,000 clones listed, around four fifths were seen once. CDR1 and CDR2 (germline): SGDLS, YYNGEE. Trimming removed 0 bases from V and 1 base from J, with 8 bases in between. The CDR3 covers 14 residues. The chain couples TRBV9 to TRBJ2-7, with D unresolved. Sample: blood, taken from a patient whose treatment included radiotherapy and nephrectomy. This TCR was sampled from a woman between 65 and 79 years old with renal cell carcinoma. CDR3 region: CASSVGVGSYEQYF. CDR3 nucleotides: TGTGCCAGCAGCGTAGGAGTAGGGTCCTACGAGCAGTACTTC.